The next 11 T cell receptor beta chains were all read from a single sample in a study of T cell responses to AZD1222 COVID-19 vaccine. Libraries were prepared by immunoSEQ multiplex PCR; TCRdb keeps only in-frame clonotypes and omits some of them. The sample has fewer than 200,000 clones; around 94% are singletons. The sequences come from peripheral blood, collected 28 days after the second AZD1222 dose. The receptors here all came from an adult who received the AZD1222 COVID-19 vaccine.

The chain combines TRBV4-2 with TRBJ2-1, with 8 bases identical to TRBD1. The CDR3 contains 16 residues. Germline assignment: CDR1 LGHNA and CDR2 YNFKEQ. The V segment lost 6 bases and the J segment 4 bases; nucleotides outside the gene matches: 11. The CDR3 DNA reads TGTGCCAGCAGTACGACTCGGGACAGGTCGTACAATGAGCAGTTCTTC. Its protein product is CASSTTRDRSYNEQFF.

The CDR3: CASSHTGIHEQYF. CDR3 in DNA: TGTGCCAGCAGCCACACAGGGATCCACGAGCAGTACTTC. The chain employs TRBV5-8 and TRBJ2-7; D may be TRBD1 (6 bases). V was clipped by 4 bases and J by 5 bases, with 13 bases between them. CDR1 is SGHTS, CDR2 YDEGEE, per germline. The CDR3 extends over 13 amino acids.

The CDR3 sequence is CASSPTSGYTGELFF. The CDR3 DNA sequence: TGTGCCAGCAGTCCGACTAGCGGGTATACCGGGGAGCTGTTTTTT. V gene TRBV2 combines with J gene TRBJ2-2, with TRBD2 matching over 10 bases. V trimming: 5 bases; J trimming: 5 bases; junction bases outside the gene matches: 5. The CDR3 loop spans 15 amino acids. CDR1 and CDR2 (germline): SNHLY, FYNNEI.

This clone was counted a single time. The chain combines TRBV2 with TRBJ1-1, with D unresolved. The CDR3 totals 13 residues. V dropped 0 bases and J dropped 10 bases, with 12 bases sitting between them. Germline V CDR1 and CDR2: SNHLY, FYNNEI. For the CDR3, the DNA is TGTGCCAGCAGTGAAGCGCACCTTCTTTCAGCTTTCTTT. Residues: CASSEAHLLSAFF.

The chain carries TRBV5-4 and TRBJ2-1; 8 bases line up with TRBD1. The trim removed 3 bases at V and 8 bases at J, leaving 7 bases unmatched. This CDR3 comprises 14 residues. Germline V CDR1 and CDR2: SGHNT, YYREEE (reference sequence). CDR3 amino acids: CASSSGQGWDEQFF. For the CDR3, the DNA is TGTGCCAGCAGCTCCGGACAGGGATGGGATGAGCAGTTCTTC.

V and J are TRBV19 and TRBJ1-5; D remains unclear. This CDR3 region has 15 residues. The germline gives CDR1 LNHDA, CDR2 SQIVND (reference sequence). Trimming removed 6 bases from V and 4 bases from J, with 16 bases in between. Here the CDR3 reads CASSPVNRPNQPQHF. CDR3 sequence (DNA): TGTGCCAGTAGCCCAGTGAACCGACCTAATCAGCCCCAGCATTTT.

The rearrangement links TRBV11-2 to TRBJ2-3, with D unresolved. The CDR3 totals 13 residues. CDR1 and CDR2 from the germline V gene are SGHAT and FQNNGV. Trimming cost V 2 bases and J 1 base, with 4 bases left between them. The CDR3, as DNA: TGTGCCAGCAGCTTACTTCGCACAGATACGCAGTATTTT. Protein sequence: CASSLLRTDTQYF.

This clone was recorded only once. The chain combines TRBV5-8 with TRBJ1-1, with D hard to call. Germline V gene lookup returns CDR1 SGHTS and CDR2 YDEGEE. Trimming stripped 0 bases from V and 5 bases from J, with 11 bases between. There are 14 residues in the CDR3. In nucleotides, the CDR3 is TGTGCCAGCAGCTTGGTTGTGGAGAGGACTGAAGCTTTCTTT. Protein: CASSLVVERTEAFF. Drawing the rest from reference TRBV5-8 and TRBJ1-1, the complete variable domain is EAGVTQSPTHLIKTRGQQATLRCSPISGHTSVYWYQQALGLGLQFLLWYDEGEERNRGNFPPRFSGRQFPNYSSELNVNALELEDSALYLCASSLVVERTEAFFGQGTRLTVV.

This chain connects TRBV12-3 or TRBV12-4 to TRBJ1-6, with D unclear. Trimming pared 3 bases from V and 9 bases from J, leaving 3 bases between. The CDR3 extends over 11 amino acids. The CDR3, as DNA: TGTGCCAGCAGTTTCGGTTCACCCCTCCACTTT. The encoded protein is CASSFGSPLHF.

The chain has TRBV18 and TRBJ2-7; no clear D gene. This CDR3 is 13 amino acids long. Germline V gives CDR1 KGHSH, CDR2 LQKENI. V gave up 3 bases and J gave up 1 base, with 7 bases separating them. CDR3 DNA: TGTGCCAGCTCACCGGTACAGTCCTACGAGCAGTACTTC. Amino acid sequence: CASSPVQSYEQYF.

This chain connects TRBV5-4 to TRBJ2-7; 8 nucleotides match TRBD2. The CDR3 consists of 15 residues. Germline lookup yields CDR1 SGHNT and CDR2 YYREEE (reference sequence). The V and J ends lost 1 base and 0 bases, in that order; junction bases with no gene match: 3. CDR3 DNA sequence: TGTGCCAGCAGCTTGTTACTAGCGGACTCCTACGAGCAGTACTTC. Its protein product is CASSLLLADSYEQYF. The full variable domain, its missing parts supplied by reference TRBV5-4 and TRBJ2-7, is ETGVTQSPTHLIKTRGQQVTLRCSSQSGHNTVSWYQQALGQGPQFIFQYYREEENGRGNFPPRFSGLQFPNYSSELNVNALELDDSALYLCASSLLLADSYEQYFGPGTRLTVT.